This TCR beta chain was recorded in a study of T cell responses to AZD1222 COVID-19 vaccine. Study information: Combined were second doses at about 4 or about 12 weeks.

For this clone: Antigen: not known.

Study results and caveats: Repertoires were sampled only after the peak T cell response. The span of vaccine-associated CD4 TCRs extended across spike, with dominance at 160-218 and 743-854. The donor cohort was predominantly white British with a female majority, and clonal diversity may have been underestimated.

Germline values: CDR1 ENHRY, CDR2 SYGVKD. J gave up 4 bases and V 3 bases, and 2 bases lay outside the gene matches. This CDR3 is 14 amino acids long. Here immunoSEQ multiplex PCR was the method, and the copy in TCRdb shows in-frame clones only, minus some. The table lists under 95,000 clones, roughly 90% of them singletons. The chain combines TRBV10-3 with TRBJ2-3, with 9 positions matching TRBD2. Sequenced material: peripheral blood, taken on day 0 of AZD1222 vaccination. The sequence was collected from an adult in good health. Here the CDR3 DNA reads TGTGCCATCAGTGAAGGCGGGGGGGCAGATACGCAGTATTTT. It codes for CAISEGGGADTQYF.